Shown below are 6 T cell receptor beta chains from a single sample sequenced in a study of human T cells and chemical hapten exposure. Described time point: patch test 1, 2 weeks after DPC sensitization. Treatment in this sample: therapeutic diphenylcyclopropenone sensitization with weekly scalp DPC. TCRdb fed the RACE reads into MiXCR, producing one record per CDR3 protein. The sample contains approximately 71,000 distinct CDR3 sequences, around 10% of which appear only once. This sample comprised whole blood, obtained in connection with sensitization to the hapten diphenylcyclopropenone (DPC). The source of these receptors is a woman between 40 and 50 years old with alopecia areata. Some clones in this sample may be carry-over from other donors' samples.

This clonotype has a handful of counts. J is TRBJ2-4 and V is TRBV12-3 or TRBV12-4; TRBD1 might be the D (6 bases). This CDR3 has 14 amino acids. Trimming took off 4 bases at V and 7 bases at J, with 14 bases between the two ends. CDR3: CASSWNRAGNIQYF. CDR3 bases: TGTGCCAGCAGTTGGAACAGGGCCGGTAACATTCAGTACTTC.

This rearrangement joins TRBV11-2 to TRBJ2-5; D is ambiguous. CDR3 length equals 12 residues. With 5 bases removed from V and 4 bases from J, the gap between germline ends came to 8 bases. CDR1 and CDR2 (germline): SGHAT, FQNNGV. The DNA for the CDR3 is TGTGCCAGCAGCACCGGTATAGAGACCCAGTACTTC. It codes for CASSTGIETQYF. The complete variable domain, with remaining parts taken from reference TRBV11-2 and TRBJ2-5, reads EAGVAQSPRYKIIEKRQSVAFWCNPISGHATLYWYQQILGQGPKLLIQFQNNGVVDDSQLPKDRFSAERLKGVDSTLKIQPAKLEDSAVYLCASSTGIETQYFGPGTRLLVL.

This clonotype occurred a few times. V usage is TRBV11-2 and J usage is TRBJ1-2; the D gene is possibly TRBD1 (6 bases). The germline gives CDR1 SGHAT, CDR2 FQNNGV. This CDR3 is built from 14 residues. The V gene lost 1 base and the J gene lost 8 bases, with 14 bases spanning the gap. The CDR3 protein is CASSLAGGGGGYTF. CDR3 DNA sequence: TGTGCCAGCAGCTTAGCCGGGGGAGGGGGAGGCTACACCTTC.

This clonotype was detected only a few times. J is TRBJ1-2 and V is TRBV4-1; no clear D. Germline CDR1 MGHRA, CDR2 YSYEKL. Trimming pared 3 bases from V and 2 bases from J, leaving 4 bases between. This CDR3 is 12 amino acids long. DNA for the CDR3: TGCGCCAGCAGCCAGCACAACTATGGCTACACCTTC. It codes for CASSQHNYGYTF.

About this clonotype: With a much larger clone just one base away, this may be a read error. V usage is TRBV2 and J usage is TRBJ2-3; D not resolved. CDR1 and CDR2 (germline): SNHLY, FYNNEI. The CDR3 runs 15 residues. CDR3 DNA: TGTGTCAGCACCCGAACGACTCTTTCCACAGATACGCAGTATTTT. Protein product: CVSTRTTLSTDTQYF.

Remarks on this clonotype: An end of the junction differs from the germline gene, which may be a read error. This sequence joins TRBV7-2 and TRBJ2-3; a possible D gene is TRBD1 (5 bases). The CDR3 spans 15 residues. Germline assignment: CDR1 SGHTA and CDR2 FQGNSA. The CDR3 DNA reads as TGTGCCGGCAGCTTAACTCCGCTCAGGGCAGATACGCAGTATTTT. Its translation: CAGSLTPLRADTQYF.